A single TCR beta chain is shown here with its context. As processed by the authors: Reference gene primers were amplified, and this amplification served to estimate nucleated cell counts. Sequencing was performed with immunoSEQ multiplex PCR; in TCRdb, only in-frame clones are kept and a portion is missing. The V and J calls and the clone size are those of that table, but D and trimming were determined from the DNA. The data hold approximately 200,000 clones, with more than 85% observed a single time. This CDR3 has 17 amino acids. V dropped 0 bases and J dropped 2; count of bases not matched to a gene: 9. The germline V gene has CDR1 SGHRS and CDR2 YFSETQ. This entry is derived from a study of blood T cell repertoires in COVID-19. At the level of the study: Some COVID-19 samples were acute and others convalescent; all came from the United States, Italy and Spain. Sources were T cells, B-cell-depleted T cells, or PBMCs; the material itself was cDNA or gDNA.

The chain couples TRBV5-1 to TRBJ2-3; 7 nucleotides match TRBD1. The TCR comes from a man aged 30-40 years with acute or convalescent COVID-19. The sequenced material came from peripheral blood. The DNA of the CDR3 is TGCGCCAGCAGCTTGGCGGGCACAGGGGCCACCACAGATACGCAGTATTTT. Residues: CASSLAGTGATTDTQYF.